One and the same sample provided the 16 T cell receptor beta chains below, sequenced in a study of blood T cell repertoires in COVID-19. The assay was immunoSEQ multiplex PCR, and TCRdb's table has in-frame clones only and misses some. This repertoire shows more than 350,000 clones, nearly 90% found once; its top ten account for 1.4%. Sequencing used PBMCs or T cells enriched from blood (not recorded which). The origin of the receptors is a woman under 30 who had been exposed to COVID-19.

This clone was seen only once. The gene calls are TRBV24-1 and TRBJ2-1, with unresolved D. Per germline, CDR1 KGHDR and CDR2 SFDVKD. The CDR3 extends over 14 amino acids. With 4 bases removed from V and 8 bases from J, the gap between germline ends came to 14 bases. CDR3 sequence: CATSDPNLSDEQFF. The CDR3 nucleotides read TGTGCCACCAGTGACCCTAATCTGAGCGATGAGCAGTTCTTC.

Comments on this clone: Other DNA sequences in the sample encode the same CDR3. The gene calls are TRBV18 and TRBJ2-7; TRBD2 aligns across 8 bases. The CDR3 is 14 residues long. Germline CDR1 and CDR2: KGHSH and LQKENI. Germline trimming cut 2 bases from V and 2 bases from J; bases unmatched to any gene: 2. CDR3 nucleotide sequence: TGTGCCAGCTCACCAAGCGGGGGTACCTACGAGCAGTACTTC. It specifies CASSPSGGTYEQYF.

The genes are TRBV4-3 and TRBJ1-2; 8 nucleotides match TRBD1. This CDR3 comprises 14 residues. After removal of 1 base from V and 8 bases from J, the junction contained 6 bases not matched to a gene. Germline CDR1 and CDR2: LGHNA and YSLEER. The CDR3 loop reads CASSQGSGGGGYTF. The DNA of the CDR3 is TGCGCCAGCAGCCAAGGTTCAGGGGGCGGGGGCTACACCTTC.

The rearrangement uses TRBV27 and TRBJ1-5; D is undetermined. Between the trimmed V and J ends, which lost 6 bases and 3 bases, there was a span of 15 bases. This CDR3 contains 15 residues. In germline, CDR1 is MNHEY, CDR2 SMNVEV (reference sequence). The CDR3 loop reads CASSFFGRDNQPQHF. In nucleotides, the CDR3 is TGTGCCAGCAGCTTCTTCGGACGGGACAATCAGCCCCAGCATTTT.

The V call is TRBV7-2, the J call TRBJ1-2; 10 bases map to TRBD1. The germline gives CDR1 SGHTA, CDR2 FQGNSA. The CDR3 runs 12 residues. Here the CDR3 DNA reads TGTGCGACGGGACAGGGGAACTATGGCTACACCTTC. Protein product: CATGQGNYGYTF.

This clone was seen more than once but under ten times. This chain joins TRBV6-6 and TRBJ2-7; D is uncertain. This CDR3 region has 14 residues. Trimming stripped 8 bases from V and 0 bases from J, with 14 bases between. Germline values: CDR1 MNHNY, CDR2 SVGAGI (reference sequence). The CDR3, as DNA: TGTGCCAGCGGGCCAGCAGGCCACTCCTACGAGCAGTACTTC. This encodes CASGPAGHSYEQYF.

This clone has just one count. This sequence joins TRBV12-5 and TRBJ1-1; a possible D gene is TRBD1 (5 bases). Trimming took off 0 bases at V and 1 base at J, with 12 bases between the two ends. This CDR3 is 16 amino acids long. CDR1 LGHNT and CDR2 FRNRAP come from the germline V gene. CDR3 protein: CASGLVLGGTNTEAFF. Here the CDR3 DNA reads TGTGCTAGTGGTTTGGTACTGGGGGGTACGAACACTGAAGCTTTCTTT.

The rearrangement links TRBV19 to TRBJ2-1, with D maybe TRBD2 (6 bases). Trimming stripped 0 bases from V and 8 bases from J, with 11 bases between. Germline assignment: CDR1 LNHDA and CDR2 SQIVND (reference sequence). The CDR3 length is 14 residues. CDR3 loop: CASSIDPIADEQFF. The CDR3 DNA sequence: TGTGCCAGTAGTATAGACCCGATAGCGGATGAGCAGTTCTTC.

This clone has a single count. The chain carries TRBV13 and TRBJ2-1; 10 positions agree with TRBD2. With 0 bases clipped from V and 10 bases from J, the junction kept 9 bases outside the gene matches. The CDR3 is 16 amino acids. The germline gives CDR1 PRHDT, CDR2 FYEKMQ (reference sequence). The CDR3 DNA follows: TGTGCCAGCAGCTTAGGGAGCGGGGGGGCCCTTCGGGAGCAGTTCTTC. It encodes CASSLGSGGALREQFF.

This clone appeared many times. This chain joins TRBV30 and TRBJ1-1, with unresolved D. The germline CDR1 and CDR2 sequences are GTSNPN and SVGIG (reference sequence). The CDR3 is 14 amino acids. The germline V and J ends were trimmed by 3 bases and 1 base, with 12 bases remaining between them. For the CDR3, the DNA is TGTGCCTGGAGGAGGCCTGGCAGGAACACTGAAGCTTTCTTT. Encoded protein: CAWRRPGRNTEAFF.

The chain employs TRBV18 and TRBJ2-7; possibly TRBD1 for D (7 bases). The V gene's germline CDR1 is KGHSH and CDR2 LQKENI. The CDR3 runs 15 residues. Trimming removed 5 bases from V and 6 bases from J, with 20 bases in between. DNA of the CDR3: TGTGCCAGCTCATCAGGGGGGCCAGCGGTGGCCGAGCAGTACTTC. Translated, it gives CASSSGGPAVAEQYF.

For the CDR3, the DNA is TGTGCCAGCAGCCAGGACATAATCAATCAGCCCCAGCATTTT. Its translation is CASSQDIINQPQHF. The rearrangement joins TRBV3-1 (or the pseudogene TRBV3-2) to TRBJ1-5; D is possibly TRBD1 (5 bases). CDR1 and CDR2 from the germline V gene are LGHDT and YNNKEL (reference sequence). This CDR3 comprises 14 residues. Trimming pared 3 bases from V and 3 bases from J, leaving 9 bases between.

The chain employs TRBV3-1 (or the pseudogene TRBV3-2) and TRBJ2-1; 12 nucleotides agree with TRBD2. Germline V CDR1 and CDR2: LGHDT, YNNKEL (reference sequence). The V gene end was trimmed by 4 bases and the J gene end by 7 bases; junction bases not matched to a gene: 8. The CDR3 is 16 amino acids. The CDR3 here is CASSLLAGGLRNEQFF. The CDR3 bases are TGTGCCAGCAGCCTACTAGCGGGAGGCCTGAGGAATGAGCAGTTCTTC.

The chain recombines TRBV7-2 with TRBJ2-3; maybe TRBD2 (5 bases). V lost 3 bases and J 2 bases, leaving 12 bases between the germline ends. Germline V gives CDR1 SGHTA, CDR2 FQGNSA. This CDR3 contains 15 residues. DNA for the CDR3: TGTGCCAGCAGCTTTACTAGTATCCCCACAGATACGCAGTATTTT. Translation gives CASSFTSIPTDTQYF. The full variable domain, its missing parts supplied by reference TRBV7-2 and TRBJ2-3, is GAGVSQSPSNKVTEKGKDVELRCDPISGHTALYWYRQSLGQGLEFLIYFQGNSAPDKSGLPSDRFSAERTGGSVSTLTIQRTQQEDSAVYLCASSFTSIPTDTQYFGPGTRLTVL.

The chain carries TRBV19 and TRBJ2-7, with TRBD2 matching 14 bases. The CDR3 totals 16 residues. V shed 4 bases and J 4 bases; nucleotides not matched to a gene: 6. Looked up from germline, CDR1 is LNHDA and CDR2 is SQIVND (reference sequence). CDR3 residues: CASSTSGLAGEYEQYF. The CDR3 DNA reads as TGTGCCAGTAGTACGTCGGGACTAGCGGGGGAGTACGAGCAGTACTTC.

The chain is built from TRBV28 and TRBJ1-6; unclear D gene. The length of the CDR3 is 16 residues. The germline V gene encodes CDR1 MDHEN and CDR2 SYDVKM. V was shortened by 1 base and J by 0 bases, with 7 bases between the two germline ends. This CDR3 is CASSLFGSSYNSPLHF. CDR3 coding DNA: TGTGCCAGCAGTTTATTTGGGAGCTCCTATAATTCACCCCTCCACTTT.